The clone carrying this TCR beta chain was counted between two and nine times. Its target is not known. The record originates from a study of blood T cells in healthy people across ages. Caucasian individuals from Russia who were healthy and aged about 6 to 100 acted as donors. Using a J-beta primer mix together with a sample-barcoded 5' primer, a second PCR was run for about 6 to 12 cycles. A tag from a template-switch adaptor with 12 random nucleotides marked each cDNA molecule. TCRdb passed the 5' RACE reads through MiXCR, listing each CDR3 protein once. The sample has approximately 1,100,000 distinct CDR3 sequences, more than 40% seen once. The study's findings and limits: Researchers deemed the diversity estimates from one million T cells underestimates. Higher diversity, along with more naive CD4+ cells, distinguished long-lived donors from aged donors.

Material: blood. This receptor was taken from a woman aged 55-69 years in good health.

The CDR3 coding sequence is TGTGCCAGCACCACAGGGTTATACGAGCAGTACTTC. The encoded protein is CASTTGLYEQYF. J is TRBJ2-7 and V is TRBV6-1; D is possibly TRBD1 (6 bases). This CDR3 has 12 amino acids. Trimming removed 7 bases at V and 4 bases at J, with 11 bases between. The V gene's germline CDR1 is MNHNS and CDR2 SASEGT.